This T cell receptor (beta chain) was identified in a study of beta chain features in type 1 diabetes. Study observations and caveats: VDJ junctions sequenced from type 1 diabetes patients showed fewer insertions and more deletions. People with Type 1 diabetes carried modestly yet significantly shorter TCRB CDR3s in all four CD4+ subsets.

Every bit of the isolated RNA underwent reverse transcription, so sequencing read expressed TCRB transcripts. TCRdb's copy holds only in-frame clones and misses some; the assay was immunoSEQ multiplex PCR. The top ten clones hold around 0.022% of a sample with about 700,000 clones, under 15% of them seen once. This clone was seen a few times. Its target is unknown. Between the trimmed V and J ends, which lost 4 bases and 7 bases, there was a span of 10 bases. This CDR3 is 12 amino acids long. Germline CDR1 reads SGHVS; CDR2 reads FQNEAQ. Sequenced material: naive CD4+ T cells from blood. V gene TRBV7-8 combines with J gene TRBJ1-2, with a tentative D call TRBD1 (6 bases). The clonotype comes from a man between 18 and 29 years old with type 1 diabetes. CDR3 residues: CASSSQGFGYTF. The CDR3 DNA is TGTGCCAGCAGCTCACAGGGATTTGGCTACACCTTC. The full variable domain, its missing parts supplied by reference TRBV7-8 and TRBJ1-2, is GAGVSQSPRYKVAKRGQDVALRCDPISGHVSLFWYQQALGQGPEFLTYFQNEAQLDKSGLPSDRFFAERPEGSVSTLKIQRTQQEDSAVYLCASSSQGFGYTFGSGTRLTVV.